Listed here are 2 T cell receptor beta chains from one sample, sequenced in a study of cytotoxic CD8 clonotypes in ibrutinib-treated CLL. Assay: immunoSEQ multiplex PCR; the TCRdb copy retains only in-frame clones and omits some. The profile shows approximately 190,000 clones, 75% to 80% of them singletons. The sample here was PBMCs, taken after 12 months of ibrutinib treatment. The receptors were gathered from a human donor with chronic lymphocytic leukemia.

This clone appeared once. V is TRBV9 and J is TRBJ2-7, with D possibly being TRBD1 (6 bases). CDR3 length: 17 amino acids. Germline V CDR1 and CDR2: SGDLS, YYNGEE. The ends were cut back, 0 bases at V and 0 bases at J, with 16 bases in the middle. CDR3 coding DNA: TGTGCCAGCAGCGTAGGTCTGGGGGCGGTAAGCTCCTACGAGCAGTACTTC. This encodes CASSVGLGAVSSYEQYF.

This clone has just a few counts. The rearrangement joins TRBV27 to TRBJ2-1; no clear D gene. Trimming shortened V by 3 bases and J by 4 bases, and 7 bases separated the two germline ends. This CDR3 has 13 amino acids. Germline V gene lookup returns CDR1 MNHEY and CDR2 SMNVEV (reference sequence). The CDR3 DNA reads TGTGCCAGCAGTTTCCAGGTGTACAATGAGCAGTTCTTC. As protein: CASSFQVYNEQFF.